This TCR beta chain was recovered during a study of blood T cell repertoires in COVID-19. Study as a whole: Samples taken during acute and convalescent COVID-19 were collected in the United States, Italy and Spain.

The V segment lost 7 bases and the J segment 3 bases; nucleotides outside the gene matches: 2. Looked up from germline, CDR1 is LNHDA and CDR2 is SQIVND (reference sequence). CDR3 length equals 12 residues. The method was immunoSEQ multiplex PCR; TCRdb's version includes in-frame clones alone and lacks a portion of them. The sample lists 300,000 or so clones, 75% to 90% occurring once. The receptor was derived from a woman aged 40 to 50 with acute or convalescent COVID-19. V gene TRBV19 combines with J gene TRBJ1-1; TRBD1 agrees at 7 bases. Sequenced sample: peripheral blood. CDR3 bases: TGTGCCAGTACACAGGGGTACACTGAAGCTTTCTTT. This encodes CASTQGYTEAFF.